Listed below are T cell receptor beta chains from one sample, sequenced in a study of CD8 T cells in Susac syndrome. TCRdb reprocessed the immunoSEQ multiplex PCR reads with MiXCR, giving one entry per CDR3 protein. The table has 90,000 to 150,000 distinct CDR3 sequences, around 90% seen once; the top ten hold approximately 0.13%. The specimen sequenced was CD8+ T cells from PBMCs. The receptors shown here come from a human donor in good health. Both conserved end residues are part of each CDR3. The order of the fields is D gene, clone size, J gene, V gene, CDR3 protein, CDR3 DNA. A D gene is named only where the DNA matches it firmly. A row's size may be missing; if present it is once, few, many or a size class.

d_gene: NA; abundance: NA; j_gene: TRBJ2-1; v_gene: TRBV6-2/TRBV6-3; CDR3aa: CASSYLGTDNEQFF; CDR3nt: TGTGCCAGCAGTTACCTAGGAACAGACAATGAGCAGTTCTTC
d_gene: NA; abundance: NA; j_gene: TRBJ2-7; v_gene: TRBV19; CDR3aa: CASSLGWRGRTKLYEQYF; CDR3nt: TGTGCCAGTAGCCTGGGGTGGAGGGGGCGAACGAAATTGTACGAGCAGTACTTC
d_gene: NA; abundance: few; j_gene: TRBJ2-3; v_gene: TRBV24-1; CDR3aa: CATSDEGGWGTDTQYF; CDR3nt: TGTGCCACCAGTGATGAGGGGGGCTGGGGCACAGATACGCAGTATTTT
d_gene: NA; abundance: NA; j_gene: TRBJ2-5; v_gene: TRBV5-4; CDR3aa: CASSLGGMIQETQYF; CDR3nt: TGTGCCAGCAGCTTGGGAGGGATGATCCAAGAGACCCAGTACTTC
d_gene: NA; abundance: NA; j_gene: TRBJ2-3; v_gene: TRBV7-2; CDR3aa: CASSLSAGTDTQYF; CDR3nt: TGTGCCAGCAGCTTGTCCGCGGGCACAGATACGCAGTATTTT
d_gene: NA; abundance: NA; j_gene: TRBJ2-5; v_gene: TRBV2; CDR3aa: CASSGDRFQETQYF; CDR3nt: TGTGCCAGCAGTGGAGACAGGTTCCAAGAGACCCAGTACTTC
d_gene: NA; abundance: NA; j_gene: TRBJ2-5; v_gene: TRBV6-5; CDR3aa: CASSYSFLQGKGTQYF; CDR3nt: TGTGCCAGCAGTTACTCGTTTCTTCAGGGAAAGGGGACCCAGTACTTC
d_gene: NA; abundance: NA; j_gene: TRBJ2-7; v_gene: TRBV9; CDR3aa: CASSVGSASYEQYF; CDR3nt: TGTGCCAGCAGCGTAGGGTCAGCCTCCTACGAGCAGTACTTC
d_gene: NA; abundance: NA; j_gene: TRBJ1-1; v_gene: TRBV7-2; CDR3aa: CASSLNRNTEAFF; CDR3nt: TGTGCCAGCAGCTTGAACCGGAACACTGAAGCTTTCTTT
d_gene: TRBD2; abundance: NA; j_gene: TRBJ2-1; v_gene: TRBV7-2; CDR3aa: CASSFGPSGRRTYNEQFF; CDR3nt: TGTGCCAGCAGCTTTGGACCTAGCGGGAGACGGACCTACAATGAGCAGTTCTTC
d_gene: NA; abundance: few; j_gene: TRBJ1-1; v_gene: TRBV30; CDR3aa: CAWSVRKEAFF; CDR3nt: TGTGCCTGGAGTGTACGAAAGGAAGCTTTCTTT
d_gene: NA; abundance: NA; j_gene: TRBJ1-5; v_gene: TRBV20-1; CDR3aa: CSAEGGPNQPQHF; CDR3nt: TGCAGTGCCGAGGGGGGACCCAATCAGCCCCAGCATTTT
d_gene: NA; abundance: NA; j_gene: TRBJ1-1; v_gene: TRBV23-1; CDR3aa: CASRHRGNTEAFF; CDR3nt: TGCGCCAGCAGACACCGGGGAAACACTGAAGCTTTCTTT
d_gene: NA; abundance: once; j_gene: TRBJ2-7; v_gene: TRBV2; CDR3aa: CASSADSLYEQYF; CDR3nt: TGTGCCAGCAGCGCGGACAGCCTCTACGAGCAGTACTTC
d_gene: NA; abundance: NA; j_gene: TRBJ1-6; v_gene: TRBV7-2; CDR3aa: CASTPHEKGSSPLHF; CDR3nt: TGTGCCAGCACCCCCCATGAGAAGGGGTCCTCACCCCTCCACTTT
d_gene: NA; abundance: NA; j_gene: TRBJ1-5; v_gene: TRBV19; CDR3aa: CASSILSEQRQPQHF; CDR3nt: TGTGCCAGTAGTATACTCAGCGAACAGCGTCAGCCCCAGCATTTT
d_gene: TRBD1; abundance: NA; j_gene: TRBJ2-2; v_gene: TRBV7-3; CDR3aa: CASSSRDRVSAGELFF; CDR3nt: TGTGCCAGCAGCTCCCGGGACAGGGTGTCTGCCGGGGAGCTGTTTTTT
d_gene: NA; abundance: NA; j_gene: TRBJ1-2; v_gene: TRBV5-1; CDR3aa: CASSFGGDPNYGYTF; CDR3nt: TGCGCCAGCAGCTTCGGAGGGGATCCCAACTATGGCTACACCTTC
d_gene: TRBD1; abundance: few; j_gene: TRBJ1-2; v_gene: TRBV12-3/TRBV12-4; CDR3aa: CASSSGTAFYGYTF; CDR3nt: TGTGCCAGCAGTTCCGGGACAGCCTTCTATGGCTACACCTTC
d_gene: NA; abundance: NA; j_gene: TRBJ1-1; v_gene: TRBV20-1; CDR3aa: CSARKGVKTEAFF; CDR3nt: TGCAGTGCTAGGAAGGGGGTTAAGACTGAAGCTTTCTTT
d_gene: TRBD2; abundance: NA; j_gene: TRBJ2-1; v_gene: TRBV7-9; CDR3aa: CASSSGSWTYNEQFF; CDR3nt: TGTGCCAGCAGCAGCGGGAGCTGGACCTACAATGAGCAGTTCTTC
d_gene: TRBD2; abundance: NA; j_gene: TRBJ2-2; v_gene: TRBV29-1; CDR3aa: CSVEGLAGGPNTGELFF; CDR3nt: TGCAGCGTTGAGGGACTAGCGGGGGGGCCGAACACCGGGGAGCTGTTTTTT
d_gene: NA; abundance: NA; j_gene: TRBJ2-3; v_gene: TRBV20-1; CDR3aa: CSARALTDTQYF; CDR3nt: TGCAGTGCTAGGGCCCTGACAGATACGCAGTATTTT
d_gene: NA; abundance: once; j_gene: TRBJ2-1; v_gene: TRBV25-1; CDR3aa: CASSVTPSGSNEQFF; CDR3nt: TGTGCCAGCAGTGTAACGCCCTCGGGCAGCAATGAGCAGTTCTTC
d_gene: NA; abundance: NA; j_gene: TRBJ2-5; v_gene: TRBV7-2; CDR3aa: CASRQEDETQYF; CDR3nt: TGTGCCAGCAGACAGGAGGACGAGACCCAGTACTTC
d_gene: NA; abundance: NA; j_gene: TRBJ2-5; v_gene: TRBV6-2/TRBV6-3; CDR3aa: CATSMTETQYF; CDR3nt: TGTGCCACCTCGATGACAGAGACCCAGTACTTC
d_gene: NA; abundance: NA; j_gene: TRBJ1-5; v_gene: TRBV28; CDR3aa: CASKKGDLENQPQHF; CDR3nt: TGTGCCAGCAAAAAAGGGGATCTCGAGAATCAGCCCCAGCATTTT
d_gene: NA; abundance: NA; j_gene: TRBJ1-2; v_gene: TRBV3-1; CDR3aa: CASSQGTYGYTF; CDR3nt: TGTGCCAGCAGCCAGGGGACCTATGGCTACACCTTC
d_gene: TRBD2; abundance: NA; j_gene: TRBJ2-7; v_gene: TRBV20-1; CDR3aa: CNATARDYEQYF; CDR3nt: TGCAATGCTACAGCCAGGGACTATGAGCAGTACTTC
d_gene: NA; abundance: NA; j_gene: TRBJ2-1; v_gene: TRBV30; CDR3aa: CAWSRWGSHEQFF; CDR3nt: TGTGCCTGGAGTCGCTGGGGGAGTCATGAGCAGTTCTTC
d_gene: NA; abundance: once; j_gene: TRBJ1-5; v_gene: TRBV7-2; CDR3aa: CASNPRLLGLQPQHF; CDR3nt: TGTGCCAGCAACCCCCGCCTCCTAGGGCTCCAGCCCCAGCATTTT
d_gene: TRBD1; abundance: NA; j_gene: TRBJ1-1; v_gene: TRBV14; CDR3aa: CASSQTGTGMNTEAFF; CDR3nt: TGTGCCAGCAGCCAAACCGGGACAGGGATGAACACTGAAGCTTTCTTT
d_gene: NA; abundance: NA; j_gene: TRBJ1-2; v_gene: TRBV19; CDR3aa: CASSQSPAGAYYGYTF; CDR3nt: TGTGCCAGTAGCCAAAGTCCCGCGGGGGCGTACTATGGCTACACCTTC
d_gene: NA; abundance: once; j_gene: TRBJ2-3; v_gene: TRBV7-3; CDR3aa: CASSLRDMNTQYF; CDR3nt: TGTGCCAGCAGCTTAAGGGACATGAATACGCAGTATTTT
d_gene: NA; abundance: NA; j_gene: TRBJ1-5; v_gene: TRBV4-3; CDR3aa: CASSQEAAAVNQPQHF; CDR3nt: TGCGCCAGCAGCCAAGAGGCGGCGGCGGTAAATCAGCCCCAGCATTTT
d_gene: NA; abundance: NA; j_gene: TRBJ1-5; v_gene: TRBV19; CDR3aa: CASTETGTNQPQHF; CDR3nt: TGTGCCAGTACCGAAACCGGGACCAATCAGCCCCAGCATTTT
d_gene: TRBD1; abundance: NA; j_gene: TRBJ1-1; v_gene: TRBV3-1; CDR3aa: CASSQEGEGATEAFF; CDR3nt: TGTGCCAGCAGCCAAGAGGGAGAGGGGGCGACTGAAGCTTTCTTT
d_gene: NA; abundance: NA; j_gene: TRBJ1-1; v_gene: TRBV11-2; CDR3aa: CASSLGTVNEAFF; CDR3nt: TGTGCCAGCAGCTTGGGGACGGTGAATGAAGCTTTCTTT
d_gene: NA; abundance: NA; j_gene: TRBJ2-7; v_gene: TRBV20-1; CDR3aa: CSAISPHGRLNYEQYF; CDR3nt: TGCAGTGCCATTTCCCCCCACGGCAGGCTGAACTACGAGCAGTACTTC
d_gene: NA; abundance: NA; j_gene: TRBJ2-1; v_gene: TRBV4-3; CDR3aa: CASSQDRGINEQFF; CDR3nt: TGCGCCAGCAGCCAAGATCGCGGGATTAATGAGCAGTTCTTC
d_gene: TRBD2; abundance: NA; j_gene: TRBJ2-2; v_gene: TRBV20-1; CDR3aa: CSASGLAGASNTGELFF; CDR3nt: TGCAGTGCTAGCGGACTAGCGGGAGCTTCGAACACCGGGGAGCTGTTTTTT
d_gene: NA; abundance: once; j_gene: TRBJ1-2; v_gene: TRBV30; CDR3aa: CAWYTGRANYGYTF; CDR3nt: TGTGCCTGGTATACCGGAAGGGCGAACTATGGCTACACCTTC
d_gene: TRBD1; abundance: NA; j_gene: TRBJ1-1; v_gene: TRBV7-3; CDR3aa: CASSLNTGGTEAFF; CDR3nt: TGTGCCAGCAGCTTAAACACAGGGGGGACTGAAGCTTTCTTT
d_gene: NA; abundance: few; j_gene: TRBJ1-2; v_gene: TRBV5-1; CDR3aa: CASSLEGINYGYTF; CDR3nt: TGCGCCAGCAGCTTGGAAGGTATTAACTATGGCTACACCTTC
d_gene: NA; abundance: NA; j_gene: TRBJ1-1; v_gene: TRBV14; CDR3aa: CASSQAVGAPEAFF; CDR3nt: TGTGCCAGCAGCCAAGCGGTGGGGGCACCTGAAGCTTTCTTT
d_gene: NA; abundance: NA; j_gene: TRBJ1-6; v_gene: TRBV7-2; CDR3aa: CASSQQPTGRTSSPLHF; CDR3nt: TGTGCCAGCAGCCAACAGCCTACGGGTCGGACTTCCTCACCCCTCCACTTT
d_gene: NA; abundance: NA; j_gene: TRBJ2-1; v_gene: TRBV24-1; CDR3aa: CATSDSPGHNEQFF; CDR3nt: TGTGCCACCAGTGATTCCCCAGGGCACAATGAGCAGTTCTTC
d_gene: NA; abundance: NA; j_gene: TRBJ2-5; v_gene: TRBV10-3; CDR3aa: CAISTGKGAETQYF; CDR3nt: TGTGCCATCTCAACCGGGAAGGGCGCAGAGACCCAGTACTTC
d_gene: NA; abundance: NA; j_gene: TRBJ1-1; v_gene: TRBV6-2/TRBV6-3; CDR3aa: CASSSPGALSTEAFF; CDR3nt: TGTGCCAGCAGTTCCCCGGGGGCTCTCAGCACTGAAGCTTTCTTT
d_gene: NA; abundance: NA; j_gene: TRBJ1-5; v_gene: TRBV19; CDR3aa: CASSIKPRDNRAQHF; CDR3nt: TGTGCCAGTAGTATAAAACCCCGAGACAACAGAGCCCAGCATTTT
d_gene: NA; abundance: NA; j_gene: TRBJ1-1; v_gene: TRBV3-1; CDR3aa: CASSQDPLMNTEAFF; CDR3nt: TGTGCCAGCAGCCAAGATCCCCTAATGAACACTGAAGCTTTCTTT
d_gene: NA; abundance: once; j_gene: TRBJ2-7; v_gene: TRBV11-3; CDR3aa: CASSFQGNGNEQYF; CDR3nt: TGTGCCAGCAGCTTTCAGGGAAATGGGAACGAGCAGTACTTC
d_gene: NA; abundance: NA; j_gene: TRBJ2-7; v_gene: TRBV30; CDR3aa: CAWGSQFGRGVYYEQYF; CDR3nt: TGTGCCTGGGGGAGTCAATTCGGCAGGGGAGTTTACTACGAGCAGTACTTC
d_gene: NA; abundance: NA; j_gene: TRBJ2-3; v_gene: TRBV6-6; CDR3aa: CASSPITSDTQYF; CDR3nt: TGTGCCAGCAGTCCCATCACGTCAGATACGCAGTATTTT
d_gene: NA; abundance: NA; j_gene: TRBJ2-1; v_gene: TRBV20-1; CDR3aa: CSASSRGWVYNEQFF; CDR3nt: TGCAGTGCTAGTTCACGGGGATGGGTTTACAATGAGCAGTTCTTC